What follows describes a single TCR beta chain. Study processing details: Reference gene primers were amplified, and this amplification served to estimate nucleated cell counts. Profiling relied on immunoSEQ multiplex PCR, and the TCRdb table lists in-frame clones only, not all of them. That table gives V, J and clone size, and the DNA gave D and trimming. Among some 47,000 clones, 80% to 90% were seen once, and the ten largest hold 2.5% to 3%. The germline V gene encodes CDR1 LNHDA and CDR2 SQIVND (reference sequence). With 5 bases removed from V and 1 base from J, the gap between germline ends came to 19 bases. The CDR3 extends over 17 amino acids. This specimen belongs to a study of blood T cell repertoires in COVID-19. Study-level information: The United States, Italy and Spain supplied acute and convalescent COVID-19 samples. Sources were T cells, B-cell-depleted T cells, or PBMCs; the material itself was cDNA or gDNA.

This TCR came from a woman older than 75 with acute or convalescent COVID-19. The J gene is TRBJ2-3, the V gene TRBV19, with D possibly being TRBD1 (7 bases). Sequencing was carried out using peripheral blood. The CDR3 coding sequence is TGTGCCAGTAGTTTGAGACGTAGCAGGGGGGGCACAGATACGCAGTATTTT. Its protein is CASSLRRSRGGTDTQYF.